This TCR beta chain was sequenced in a study of T cells after yellow fever vaccination. The CDR3 is 14 residues long. CDR1 is DFQATT and CDR2 is SNEGSKA in the germline V gene (reference sequence). The junction had 10 bases not matched to a gene; V was cut back by 6 bases and J by 4 bases. In TCRdb, the 5' RACE reads were re-called with MiXCR into one record per CDR3 protein. This table has 510,000 or so distinct CDR3 sequences, less than 20% appearing once. The clonotype originates from a man aged 25-40 years who received the YFV17D yellow fever vaccine. The input for sequencing was PBMCs, taken 15 days after the yellow fever booster vaccination. The V and J genes are TRBV20-1 and TRBJ2-5, with TRBD1 identical over 8 bases. The CDR3 DNA is TGCAGTGCAAACAGACAGGGGTTCCCAGAGACCCAGTACTTC. Translation: CSANRQGFPETQYF.